Listed below are T cell receptor beta chains from one sample, sequenced in a study of OX40 agonist ivuxolimab in advanced cancers. Repertoires were generated with immunoSEQ multiplex PCR, while TCRdb's copy carries only in-frame clones and drops some. The table lists 45,000 to 70,000 clones, roughly 86% of them singletons. The material sequenced was CD4+ or CD8+ T cells sorted from blood, taken in a trial of the OX40 agonist ivuxolimab. The receptors stem from an adult with an advanced solid tumor such as melanoma, head and neck, liver or kidney cancer. Both conserved end residues are part of each CDR3. Each record gives: D gene, J gene, V gene, clone size, CDR3 DNA, CDR3 protein. The D gene is left open where the match is weak. Not all rows give a size; the values are once, few, many and, for expanded clones, a class.

D gene: NA; J gene: TRBJ2-7; V gene: TRBV6-5; clone size: NA; CDR3 DNA: TGTGCCAGCAGTTCGACAGGCCAGAGGTACGAGCAGTACTTC; CDR3 protein: CASSSTGQRYEQYF
D gene: NA; J gene: TRBJ2-1; V gene: TRBV19; clone size: NA; CDR3 DNA: TGTGCCAGTAGATCCCTCGCTCTTAGAACGTCCTACAATGAGCAGTTCTTC; CDR3 protein: CASRSLALRTSYNEQFF
D gene: NA; J gene: TRBJ2-2; V gene: TRBV19; clone size: NA; CDR3 DNA: TGTGCCAGTAGTATAGAGGCAGGACAGACCGGGGAGCTGTTTTTT; CDR3 protein: CASSIEAGQTGELFF
D gene: TRBD1; J gene: TRBJ2-7; V gene: TRBV6-5; clone size: once; CDR3 DNA: TGTGCCAGCAAGACAGGGCACCCCTACGAGCAGTACTTC; CDR3 protein: CASKTGHPYEQYF
D gene: NA; J gene: TRBJ2-7; V gene: TRBV19; clone size: few; CDR3 DNA: TGTGCCACCACCCAGGGCAGGGCGTACGAGCAGTACTTC; CDR3 protein: CATTQGRAYEQYF
D gene: TRBD1; J gene: TRBJ1-1; V gene: TRBV7-9; clone size: once; CDR3 DNA: TGTGCCAGCAGCTTAGTAGGGACAGGGGGAACTGAAGCTTTCTTT; CDR3 protein: CASSLVGTGGTEAFF
D gene: NA; J gene: TRBJ2-7; V gene: TRBV4-1; clone size: few; CDR3 DNA: TGCGCCAGCAGCCAAGCGAGCCAGGGGAACTACGAGCAGTACTTC; CDR3 protein: CASSQASQGNYEQYF
D gene: TRBD2; J gene: TRBJ2-1; V gene: TRBV27; clone size: NA; CDR3 DNA: TGTGCCAGCAGTTTACTCCCACTAGCGGGGTTGAGGGAGGACAATGAGCAGTTCTTC; CDR3 protein: CASSLLPLAGLREDNEQFF
D gene: NA; J gene: TRBJ1-1; V gene: TRBV10-1; clone size: NA; CDR3 DNA: TGCGCCAGCAGTGAGTCGGGGTGGGGGCGGGCTGAAGCTTTCTTT; CDR3 protein: CASSESGWGRAEAFF
D gene: TRBD2; J gene: TRBJ2-3; V gene: TRBV5-1; clone size: NA; CDR3 DNA: TGCGCCAGCAGCCGGGGGGACCTGAACACAGATACGCAGTATTTT; CDR3 protein: CASSRGDLNTDTQYF
D gene: NA; J gene: TRBJ1-1; V gene: TRBV7-9; clone size: NA; CDR3 DNA: TGTGCCAGCAGCCTAATAGGGAGGACTGAAGCTTTCTTT; CDR3 protein: CASSLIGRTEAFF
D gene: NA; J gene: TRBJ2-7; V gene: TRBV4-1; clone size: NA; CDR3 DNA: TGCGCCAGCAGCCAAGAGACTTCCAATTACGAGCAGTACTTC; CDR3 protein: CASSQETSNYEQYF
D gene: NA; J gene: TRBJ1-1; V gene: TRBV5-1; clone size: NA; CDR3 DNA: TGCGCCAGCAGCCAAGATCAGGGGAACACTGAAGCTTTCTTT; CDR3 protein: CASSQDQGNTEAFF
D gene: NA; J gene: TRBJ2-3; V gene: TRBV5-4; clone size: NA; CDR3 DNA: TGTGCCACCGGGGTGGGTGACACAGATACGCAGTATTTT; CDR3 protein: CATGVGDTDTQYF
D gene: NA; J gene: TRBJ1-1; V gene: TRBV5-5; clone size: NA; CDR3 DNA: TGTGCCAGCAGCCTGGGGCTTGTGGTGAACACTGAAGCTTTCTTT; CDR3 protein: CASSLGLVVNTEAFF
D gene: TRBD1; J gene: TRBJ1-3; V gene: TRBV9; clone size: NA; CDR3 DNA: TGTGCCAGCAGCTTTGGGGAACAGGGGTCCACCATATATTTT; CDR3 protein: CASSFGEQGSTIYF
D gene: NA; J gene: TRBJ2-7; V gene: TRBV2; clone size: NA; CDR3 DNA: TGTGCCAGCAGTGTGGCACGGCATGAGCAGTACTTC; CDR3 protein: CASSVARHEQYF
D gene: NA; J gene: TRBJ1-5; V gene: TRBV10-2; clone size: NA; CDR3 DNA: TGCGCCAGCAGTGGGCGGGGGGGTCAGCCCCAGCATTTT; CDR3 protein: CASSGRGGQPQHF
D gene: NA; J gene: TRBJ1-3; V gene: TRBV5-1; clone size: NA; CDR3 DNA: TGCGCCAGCAGCTTCGGACTGCTCTCTGGAAACACCATATATTTT; CDR3 protein: CASSFGLLSGNTIYF
D gene: NA; J gene: TRBJ2-7; V gene: TRBV7-2; clone size: NA; CDR3 DNA: TGTGCCAGCAGCACGACAGATCCGGCTCGGCAGTACTTC; CDR3 protein: CASSTTDPARQYF
D gene: NA; J gene: TRBJ1-4; V gene: TRBV5-1; clone size: NA; CDR3 DNA: TGCGCCAGCAGCTTGGGTGCAACTAATGAAAAACTGTTTTTT; CDR3 protein: CASSLGATNEKLFF
D gene: NA; J gene: TRBJ2-7; V gene: TRBV11-2; clone size: NA; CDR3 DNA: TGTGCCAGCAGCTCTAAGGGGTTCGGCTACGAGCAGTACTTC; CDR3 protein: CASSSKGFGYEQYF
D gene: TRBD1; J gene: TRBJ2-7; V gene: TRBV6-5; clone size: NA; CDR3 DNA: TGTGCCAGCAGTTACGAAACAGGGGTCGTCGGCTACGAGCAGTACTTC; CDR3 protein: CASSYETGVVGYEQYF
D gene: NA; J gene: TRBJ1-6; V gene: TRBV5-5; clone size: NA; CDR3 DNA: TGTGCCAGCAGCTTCGGGGGTGGGTATAATTCACCCCTCCACTTT; CDR3 protein: CASSFGGGYNSPLHF
D gene: TRBD1; J gene: TRBJ1-6; V gene: TRBV5-1; clone size: NA; CDR3 DNA: TGCGCCAGCAGCTTCCGGGACAGGGACAATTCACCCCTCCACTTT; CDR3 protein: CASSFRDRDNSPLHF
D gene: TRBD1; J gene: TRBJ1-4; V gene: TRBV10-2; clone size: NA; CDR3 DNA: TGCGCCAGCACTGCGGCCGGGACAGCGGCGGAAAAACTGTTTTTT; CDR3 protein: CASTAAGTAAEKLFF
D gene: NA; J gene: TRBJ1-5; V gene: TRBV6-1; clone size: NA; CDR3 DNA: TGTGCCAGCAGCCTTAACAGGGGCAATCAGCCCCAGCATTTT; CDR3 protein: CASSLNRGNQPQHF
D gene: NA; J gene: TRBJ1-1; V gene: TRBV6-1; clone size: few; CDR3 DNA: TGTGCCAGCACCCGGACTCAGAACACTGAAGCTTTCTTT; CDR3 protein: CASTRTQNTEAFF
D gene: TRBD1; J gene: TRBJ1-3; V gene: TRBV9; clone size: NA; CDR3 DNA: TGTGCCAGCAGCGGGGGAATAACAGGGGCTGGAAACACCATATATTTT; CDR3 protein: CASSGGITGAGNTIYF
D gene: NA; J gene: TRBJ1-4; V gene: TRBV5-1; clone size: once; CDR3 DNA: TGCGCCAGCAGCTTGCGGGTCGGAGTTAGTGAAAAACTGTTTTTT; CDR3 protein: CASSLRVGVSEKLFF
D gene: NA; J gene: TRBJ1-2; V gene: TRBV18; clone size: NA; CDR3 DNA: TGTGCCAGCTCACCACCTGTTGGGGGCTACACCTTC; CDR3 protein: CASSPPVGGYTF
D gene: NA; J gene: TRBJ1-2; V gene: TRBV25-1; clone size: NA; CDR3 DNA: TGTGCCAGCAACGACCCCCCGCAGAACAGCCACTATGGCTACACCTTC; CDR3 protein: CASNDPPQNSHYGYTF
D gene: TRBD1; J gene: TRBJ1-6; V gene: TRBV18; clone size: NA; CDR3 DNA: TGTGCCAGCTCACCAGAGACAGGGGGCTATAATTCACCCCTCCACTTT; CDR3 protein: CASSPETGGYNSPLHF
D gene: NA; J gene: TRBJ1-2; V gene: TRBV4-2; clone size: NA; CDR3 DNA: TGTGCCAGCAGCCAAACAGGGTTGGAGGGGGGCTACACCTTC; CDR3 protein: CASSQTGLEGGYTF
D gene: NA; J gene: TRBJ2-7; V gene: TRBV18; clone size: NA; CDR3 DNA: TGTGCCAGCTCACCACTAGGGGACGAGCAGTACTTC; CDR3 protein: CASSPLGDEQYF
D gene: NA; J gene: TRBJ2-7; V gene: TRBV18; clone size: NA; CDR3 DNA: TGTGCCAGCTCACCGGGACTCAACTACGAGCAGTACTTC; CDR3 protein: CASSPGLNYEQYF
D gene: TRBD1; J gene: TRBJ1-2; V gene: TRBV11-2; clone size: NA; CDR3 DNA: TGTGCCAGCAGCTCAAGGGGCAGGGGGGCCTATGGCTACACCTTC; CDR3 protein: CASSSRGRGAYGYTF
D gene: TRBD1; J gene: TRBJ1-4; V gene: TRBV7-9; clone size: few; CDR3 DNA: TGTGCCAGCAGCCGAGTGTCCGGGACAGGGAGTTCATTCGGTGAAAAACTGTTTTTT; CDR3 protein: CASSRVSGTGSSFGEKLFF
D gene: TRBD1; J gene: TRBJ2-5; V gene: TRBV7-6; clone size: once; CDR3 DNA: TGTGCCAGCAGCTTAGCGGGCAGGGGGCGATGGGAGACCCAGTACTTC; CDR3 protein: CASSLAGRGRWETQYF
D gene: TRBD1; J gene: TRBJ2-7; V gene: TRBV7-2; clone size: once; CDR3 DNA: TGTGCCAGCAGCCGCCGGGACAGGAATTACGAGCAGTACTTC; CDR3 protein: CASSRRDRNYEQYF
D gene: TRBD2; J gene: TRBJ2-3; V gene: TRBV10-3; clone size: once; CDR3 DNA: TGTGCCATCAGTGAGTCGGGGGGGTACGCAGATACGCAGTATTTT; CDR3 protein: CAISESGGYADTQYF
D gene: NA; J gene: TRBJ2-1; V gene: TRBV19; clone size: NA; CDR3 DNA: TGTGCCACAAGCTTACAGGGGCCCCAGGGGGGGGATGAGCAGTTCTTC; CDR3 protein: CATSLQGPQGGDEQFF
D gene: NA; J gene: TRBJ1-2; V gene: TRBV14; clone size: once; CDR3 DNA: TGTGCCAGCAGCCAAGGATGGGGCCACGGCTATGGCTACACCTTC; CDR3 protein: CASSQGWGHGYGYTF
D gene: NA; J gene: TRBJ1-1; V gene: TRBV27; clone size: few; CDR3 DNA: TGTGCCAGCAGTTTATCGGGCTCGAGAGCTTTCTTT; CDR3 protein: CASSLSGSRAFF
D gene: TRBD1; J gene: TRBJ1-5; V gene: TRBV19; clone size: NA; CDR3 DNA: TGTGCCAGTAGTAGACAACAGGGGGCAGGTCAGCCCCAGCATTTT; CDR3 protein: CASSRQQGAGQPQHF
D gene: NA; J gene: TRBJ1-2; V gene: TRBV9; clone size: NA; CDR3 DNA: TGTGCCAGCACGGGAGAGACAGCTTTCTATGGCTACACCTTC; CDR3 protein: CASTGETAFYGYTF
D gene: TRBD1; J gene: TRBJ2-5; V gene: TRBV5-1; clone size: NA; CDR3 DNA: TGCGCCAGCAGAACGACAGGGGGACCACAAGAGACCCAGTACTTC; CDR3 protein: CASRTTGGPQETQYF
D gene: TRBD1; J gene: TRBJ2-2; V gene: TRBV10-2; clone size: NA; CDR3 DNA: TGCGCCAGCAAGGCCCGGGGACAGGGGGCTTTCACCGGGGAGCTGTTTTTT; CDR3 protein: CASKARGQGAFTGELFF
D gene: TRBD1; J gene: TRBJ1-4; V gene: TRBV10-1; clone size: NA; CDR3 DNA: TGCGCCAGCAGTGAAGGGACAGGAGGAGAAAAACTGTTTTTT; CDR3 protein: CASSEGTGGEKLFF
D gene: NA; J gene: TRBJ1-3; V gene: TRBV7-9; clone size: once; CDR3 DNA: TGTGCCAGCAGCTTAGTCCTGGGTCACACCATATATTTT; CDR3 protein: CASSLVLGHTIYF
D gene: NA; J gene: TRBJ1-6; V gene: TRBV7-9; clone size: NA; CDR3 DNA: TGTGCCAGCAGCCCCGGGGGACCCATTGATTCACCCCTCCACTTT; CDR3 protein: CASSPGGPIDSPLHF
D gene: NA; J gene: TRBJ2-5; V gene: TRBV11-2; clone size: NA; CDR3 DNA: TGTGCCAGCAGCCCCCACCGGGACCTACGAGGAGAGACCCAGTACTTC; CDR3 protein: CASSPHRDLRGETQYF
D gene: NA; J gene: TRBJ1-2; V gene: TRBV7-2; clone size: NA; CDR3 DNA: TGTGCCAGCAGCTTAGCCCTCGGGGGGGGCTACACCTTC; CDR3 protein: CASSLALGGGYTF
D gene: TRBD1; J gene: TRBJ2-6; V gene: TRBV6-1; clone size: once; CDR3 DNA: TGTGCCAGCAGTGAATTTGGGACAGGTATCTCTGGGGCCAACGTCCTGACTTTC; CDR3 protein: CASSEFGTGISGANVLTF
D gene: NA; J gene: TRBJ1-4; V gene: TRBV18; clone size: NA; CDR3 DNA: TGTGCCAGCTCACCACAAAGACCCGGACCAACTAATGAAAAACTGTTTTTT; CDR3 protein: CASSPQRPGPTNEKLFF
D gene: NA; J gene: TRBJ2-3; V gene: TRBV5-1; clone size: NA; CDR3 DNA: TGCGCCAGCAGCCTACAGGACACAGATACGCAGTATTTT; CDR3 protein: CASSLQDTDTQYF
D gene: NA; J gene: TRBJ1-5; V gene: TRBV15; clone size: NA; CDR3 DNA: TGTGCCACCAGCAGGGGAGCAATCAATCAGCCCCAGCATTTT; CDR3 protein: CATSRGAINQPQHF
D gene: NA; J gene: TRBJ1-1; V gene: TRBV5-1; clone size: once; CDR3 DNA: TGCGCCAGCAGCCAACAGGGATTGAACACTGAAGCTTTCTTT; CDR3 protein: CASSQQGLNTEAFF
D gene: TRBD1; J gene: TRBJ1-1; V gene: TRBV5-5; clone size: NA; CDR3 DNA: TGTGCCAGCAGCTCCAGGACAGGGTTAACTGAAGCTTTCTTT; CDR3 protein: CASSSRTGLTEAFF